These 7 T cell receptor beta chains share one sample of origin, sequenced in a study of blood T cell repertoires in COVID-19. Repertoires were generated with immunoSEQ multiplex PCR, while TCRdb's copy carries only in-frame clones and drops some. The sample includes 150,000 to 200,000 clones, 85% to 90% of them seen just once. The sequencing input was peripheral blood. These receptors were collected from a man aged 45-60 years with acute or convalescent COVID-19.

This chain links TRBV7-2 with TRBJ2-2; 12 bases are shared with TRBD2. This CDR3 has 18 residues. The trim removed 3 bases at V and 4 bases at J, leaving 9 bases unmatched. Germline CDR1 is SGHTA and CDR2 is FQGNSA. This CDR3 reads CASSLMSSGGASTGELFF. The CDR3 nucleotides read TGTGCCAGCAGCTTGATGTCTAGCGGGGGGGCGAGCACCGGGGAGCTGTTTTTT. The full variable domain, in which reference TRBV7-2 and TRBJ2-2 provide the parts outside the CDR3, is GAGVSQSPSNKVTEKGKDVELRCDPISGHTALYWYRQSLGQGLEFLIYFQGNSAPDKSGLPSDRFSAERTGGSVSTLTIQRTQQEDSAVYLCASSLMSSGGASTGELFFGEGSRLTVL.

The chain joins TRBV9 to TRBJ1-1, with 7 bases lining up with TRBD1. This CDR3 has 15 residues. The V segment lost 3 bases and the J segment 0 bases; nucleotides outside the gene matches: 5. Germline-derived CDR1 and CDR2 are SGDLS and YYNGEE. The CDR3 bases are TGTGCCAGCAGCGGACCACAGGGGTTGAACACTGAAGCTTTCTTT. Amino acid sequence: CASSGPQGLNTEAFF.

A single count supports this clone. This chain links TRBV27 with TRBJ2-2; no clear D. CDR3 length: 12 residues. Trimming removed 4 bases at V and 8 bases at J, with 8 bases between. Per the germline V gene, CDR1 is MNHEY and CDR2 is SMNVEV (reference sequence). This CDR3 reads CASSSPSGELFF. CDR3 coding DNA: TGTGCCAGCAGTTCCCCGAGTGGGGAGCTGTTTTTT.

Concerning this clone: Mismatch with germline at one junction end may stem from a read error. This chain links TRBV4-2 with TRBJ2-3, with TRBD2 matching over 8 bases. This CDR3 has 16 amino acids. Germline V gene lookup returns CDR1 LGHNA and CDR2 YNFKEQ. CDR3 region: CASTQGAGGYTDTQYF. CDR3 in DNA: TGTGCCAGCACCCAAGGGGCGGGAGGATACACAGATACGCAGTATTTT.

V gene TRBV6-2 or TRBV6-3 combines with J gene TRBJ2-5, with 8 bases matching TRBD2. Germline lookup yields CDR1 MNHEY and CDR2 SVGEGT. This CDR3 spans 16 amino acids. With 2 bases clipped from V and 1 base from J, the junction kept 6 bases outside the gene matches. The CDR3 DNA sequence: TGTGCCAGCAGTTACGCGTGGCGGGGGGCCCAAGAGACCCAGTACTTC. It yields the protein CASSYAWRGAQETQYF.

The V and J genes are TRBV27 and TRBJ1-2; D not resolved. CDR1 is MNHEY and CDR2 is SMNVEV in the germline V gene (reference sequence). V was cut by 3 bases and J by 4 bases, with 9 bases left in between. The CDR3 runs to 13 residues. The CDR3 nucleotides read TGTGCCAGCAGTTTCAATACGGGCTATGGCTACACCTTC. Its translation: CASSFNTGYGYTF.

The V call is TRBV28, the J call TRBJ1-2, with D possibly TRBD1 on 6 matching bases. There are 16 residues in the CDR3. The germline gives CDR1 MDHEN, CDR2 SYDVKM. V was trimmed by 6 bases and J by 1 base, leaving 18 bases between them. CDR3 nucleotide sequence: TGTGCCAGCAGCGAGGTGCCAGGGGAGGGTAACTATGGCTACACCTTC. This encodes CASSEVPGEGNYGYTF.